The present entry profiles one T cell receptor beta chain with its context. What antigen it recognizes has not been identified. No base quality information exists; no much larger clone differs at one position. Collaborating institutions collected whole blood in K2EDTA tubes following their own protocols. For TCRbeta analysis, collaborator samples were shipped as frozen whole blood, as isolated PBMCs, or as DNA extracted from either sample type. Relative to germline, V is 6 bases shorter and J is 4 bases shorter, with 9 bases between their ends. CDR1 and CDR2 are read off the germline V gene as SGHTA and FQGNSA. The CDR3 holds 12 amino acids from the cysteine to the phenylalanine. CDR3 DNA only is kept here, 36 bases in frame from base 1. This record comes from a study of blood T cell repertoires in COVID-19 (dated by TCRdb to between 2020 and 2021). General notes on the study: Samples covering the acute and convalescent phases of COVID-19 were provided by collaborators in the United States, Italy and Spain. The prospective study material was composed of cDNA or gDNA derived from T cells, B-cell-depleted T cells, or PBMCs. Subjects who had been exposed to COVID-19, were actively infected with it, or had recovered from it provided the deeply sampled blood TCRbeta repertoires that made up the dataset. The repertoires were released in a freely available public database intended as a resource for research on the immune response to SARS-CoV-2. The samples were drawn from two sources: the first 160 participants of the ongoing ImmuneRACE study, and 1,000 to 1,500 subjects contributed by 6 global collaborators. A de-identified subject ID, COVID-19 status, age in years and sex were almost always included in the sample metadata. Where available, HLA class I and class II types were obtained from metadata supplied by the sample provider rather than from assay-based typing.

What the research found in general, with its limitations: Clinical and demographic metadata were provided uncurated, with the amount varying by source and participant.

TCRbeta CDR3 regions were amplified from genomic DNA using the immunoSEQ Assay, a bias-controlled multiplex PCR. In the authors' own workflow: The number of nucleated cells in each sample was estimated by amplification of reference gene primers within the assay. Sequence reads were collapsed and filtered to measure the absolute abundance of every unique TCRbeta CDR3 rearrangement. For each sample, productive Simpson clonality was calculated by taking the square root of Simpson's diversity index across productive rearrangements. Not all clones reach the TCRdb copy of this immuneACCESS table, which keeps in-frame sequences only. Checked studies attribute under half of the gap to unresolved V genes and leave the rest unexplained. For V, J and clone size, that table is used; D and trimming come from the DNA. Counted in this sample were some 6,900 clones; around nine tenths of them appeared once. The ten largest clones take up about a sixth of the sample.

The specimen sequenced was peripheral blood. The chain links TRBV7-2 with TRBJ1-1; no D segment can be confidently identified. The clonotype comes from a human donor in a cohort sampled during active COVID-19. The encoded CDR3 is CASRLRSTEAFF. The DNA sequence is given as TGTGCCAGCAGGCTTAGGAGCACTGAAGCTTTCTTT.